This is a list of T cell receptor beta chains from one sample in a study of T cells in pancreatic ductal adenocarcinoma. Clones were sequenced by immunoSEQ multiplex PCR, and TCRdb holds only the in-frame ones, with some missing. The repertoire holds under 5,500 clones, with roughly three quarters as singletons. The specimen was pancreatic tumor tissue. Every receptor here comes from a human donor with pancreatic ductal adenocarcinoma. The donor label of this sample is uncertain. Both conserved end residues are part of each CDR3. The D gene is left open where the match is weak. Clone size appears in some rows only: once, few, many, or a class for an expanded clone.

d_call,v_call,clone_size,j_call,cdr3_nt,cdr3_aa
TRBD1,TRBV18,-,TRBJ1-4,TGTGCCAGCTCACCACCGTCCTCAGGGGGTGAAAAACTGTTTTTT,CASSPPSSGGEKLFF
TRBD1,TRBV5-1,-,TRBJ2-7,TGCGCCAGCAGCTGGGCGCCGGGACAGGCTTACGAGCAGTACTTC,CASSWAPGQAYEQYF
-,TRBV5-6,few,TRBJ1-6,TGTGCCAGCAGCCCGCCCTATAATTCACCCCTCCACTTT,CASSPPYNSPLHF
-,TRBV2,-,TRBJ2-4,TGTGCCAGCAGTCCCACGGGGGACCAGTGGAACATTCAGTACTTC,CASSPTGDQWNIQYF
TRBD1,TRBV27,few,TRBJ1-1,TGTGCCAGCAGTTTACGAGGGACAGGGCAGGGGGACACTGAAGCTTTCTTT,CASSLRGTGQGDTEAFF
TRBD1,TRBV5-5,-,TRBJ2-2,TGTGCCAGCAGCTTGGCTACAGGGGACCCTCGATACACCGGGGAGCTGTTTTTT,CASSLATGDPRYTGELFF
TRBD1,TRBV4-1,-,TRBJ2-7,TGCGCCAGCAGCCATCTACAGGGGTCAACCTACGAGCAGTACTTC,CASSHLQGSTYEQYF
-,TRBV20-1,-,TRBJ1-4,TGCAGTGCTAGCTCTTATGAAAAACTGTTTTTT,CSASSYEKLFF
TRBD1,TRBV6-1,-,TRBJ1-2,TGTGCCAGCAGTGAAACTCTACCCGGACAGGGGACCTTC,CASSETLPGQGTF
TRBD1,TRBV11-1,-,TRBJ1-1,TGTGCCAGCAGCCCGAGGCAGGGGGCGAACACTGAAGCTTTCTTT,CASSPRQGANTEAFF
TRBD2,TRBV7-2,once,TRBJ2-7,TGTGCCAGCAGCTTAGCCCCGCCGGTCGGGCGGGGGGGCCGCGAGCAGTACTTC,CASSLAPPVGRGGREQYF
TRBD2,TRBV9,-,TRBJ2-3,TGTGCCAGCAGCGTCGGGACTAGCGGGAGTAAAAAGGATACGCAGTATTTT,CASSVGTSGSKKDTQYF
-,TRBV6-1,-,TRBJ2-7,TGTGCCAGCAGCCGAGACCCGACGGTGCAGCAGTACTTC,CASSRDPTVQQYF
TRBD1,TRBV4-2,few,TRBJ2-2,TGTGCCAGCAGCCATCGGACAGGGAACACCGGGGAGCTGTTTTTT,CASSHRTGNTGELFF
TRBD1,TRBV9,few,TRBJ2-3,TGTGCCAGCAGCGTGGCCGGGACAGCGAATACAGATACGCAGTATTTT,CASSVAGTANTDTQYF
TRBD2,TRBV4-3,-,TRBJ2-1,TGCGCCAGCAGCCAAGATCTTCCGAGACTAGCGACCTCCTACAATGAGCAGTTCTTC,CASSQDLPRLATSYNEQFF
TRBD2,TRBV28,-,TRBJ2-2,TGTGCCAGCAGTTTATCAGCGGGAGGGGCCGGGGAGCTGTTTTTT,CASSLSAGGAGELFF
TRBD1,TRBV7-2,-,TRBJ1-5,TGTGCCAGCAGCTTAGCCGGGACAGGGGATCAGCCCCAGCATTTT,CASSLAGTGDQPQHF
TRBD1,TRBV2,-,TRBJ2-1,TGTGCCAGCAGACCCGGGACAGCTAGCTACAATGAGCAGTTCTTC,CASRPGTASYNEQFF
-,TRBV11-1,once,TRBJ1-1,TGTGCCAGCAGCCTCATGAACACTGAAGCTTTCTTT,CASSLMNTEAFF
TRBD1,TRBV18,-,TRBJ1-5,TGTGCCAGCTCGGTAGGACAGGGGGATCAGCCCCAGCATTTT,CASSVGQGDQPQHF
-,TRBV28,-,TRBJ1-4,TGTGCCAGCAGTTTCCCCCTTTTAGATGAGGGACCGGGGGGTGAAAAACTGTTTTTT,CASSFPLLDEGPGGEKLFF
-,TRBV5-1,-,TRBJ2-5,TGCGCCAGCAGCTTGGAAACAGAGACCCAGTACTTC,CASSLETETQYF
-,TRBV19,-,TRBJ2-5,TGTGCCAGTACCCCCGGGGTGCGGAGGAACCAAGAGACCCAGTACTTC,CASTPGVRRNQETQYF
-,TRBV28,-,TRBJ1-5,TGTGCCAGCAGTTTTGGGGCGGGCAGGGGAAACGGCAATCAGCCCCAGCATTTT,CASSFGAGRGNGNQPQHF
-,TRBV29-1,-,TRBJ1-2,TGCAGCGTTGAAGATACTTGGGACTCCTATGGCTACACCTTC,CSVEDTWDSYGYTF
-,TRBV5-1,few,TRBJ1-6,TGCGCCAGCAGCTTGGACGATAACCGAAGGAATTCACCCCTCCACTTT,CASSLDDNRRNSPLHF
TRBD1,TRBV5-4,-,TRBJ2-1,TGTGCCAGCAGCTTGGCCGGGACAGGGTCCTACAATGAGCAGTTCTTC,CASSLAGTGSYNEQFF
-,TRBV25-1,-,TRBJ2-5,TGTGCCAGCAGTGACCCCGGGAGACCTTTGAGTGAGACCCAGTACTTC,CASSDPGRPLSETQYF
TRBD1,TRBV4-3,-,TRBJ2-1,TGCGCCAGCAGCCAAGTTTGGACAGGGGTATATGAGCAGTTCTTC,CASSQVWTGVYEQFF
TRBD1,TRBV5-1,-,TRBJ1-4,TGCGCCAGCAGCTCCTCAAGGTGGCAGGGGGCTGCAACTAATGAAAAACTGTTTTTT,CASSSSRWQGAATNEKLFF